The present T cell receptor beta chain was sequenced within a study of blood T cell repertoires in COVID-19. In the study overall: Samples came from the United States, Italy and Spain, spanning acute and convalescent COVID-19. Nucleic acid was either cDNA or gDNA, and it came from T cells, B-cell-depleted T cells, or PBMCs.

The V and J ends lost 2 bases and 4 bases respectively, with 18 bases between them. The V gene's germline CDR1 is LGHNT and CDR2 FRNRAP. The CDR3 contains 17 residues. Authors' methods: Estimation of nucleated cell counts relied on the amplification of reference gene primers. The method was immunoSEQ multiplex PCR; TCRdb's version includes in-frame clones alone and lacks a portion of them. V, J and clone size reflect that table, while D and trimming were determined from the DNA. The sample lists about 240,000 clones, approximately 90% seen once, with 0.75% to 1% in the top ten. This chain connects TRBV12-5 to TRBJ1-3, with D perhaps matching TRBD1 (5 bases). Sequenced: peripheral blood. The TCR originated in a woman between 40 and 55 years old who had recovered from COVID-19. CDR3 loop: CASGLPRGTPGGNTIYF. CDR3 nucleotides: TGTGCTAGTGGTTTGCCCCGCGGGACCCCCGGCGGAAACACCATATATTTT.